The source of this T cell receptor (beta chain) is a study of blood T cell repertoires in COVID-19. For the study at large: Both acute and convalescent COVID-19 samples were obtained from the United States, Italy and Spain. Nucleic acid was either cDNA or gDNA, and it came from T cells, B-cell-depleted T cells, or PBMCs.

Per the authors' pipeline: It was from reference gene primer amplification that nucleated cell counts were estimated. Only in-frame clones appear in the TCRdb table, and some are missing; sequencing was by immunoSEQ multiplex PCR. V and J calls and clone size come straight from that table; D and trimming were deduced from the DNA. The profile shows 250,000 to 300,000 clones, approximately 93% of them singletons. During active infection, Seattle patients enrolled and were then monitored through disease. Looked up from germline, CDR1 is MDHEN and CDR2 is SYDVKM. V was clipped by 5 bases and J by 7 bases; unmatched bases: 13. The CDR3 totals 15 residues. This clone was observed once.

The V call is TRBV28, the J call TRBJ1-1; the match to TRBD1 covers 7 bases. The material sequenced was peripheral blood. This receptor was taken from a woman aged 30 to 39 with COVID-19, enrolled during active disease. The CDR3 spells CASSLTGIGLSEAFF. DNA for the CDR3: TGTGCCAGCAGTCTGACAGGGATCGGTCTTAGTGAAGCTTTCTTT.